This T cell receptor (beta chain) was observed in a study of T cells after yellow fever vaccination. The CDR3 has 12 amino acids. Looked up from germline, CDR1 is DFQATT and CDR2 is SNEGSKA (reference sequence). V lost 3 bases, J lost 1 base, and 6 bases lay in between. This clonotype was seen ten or more times. Each CDR3 protein gets one entry after TCRdb re-called the 5' RACE reads with MiXCR. Of fewer than 85,000 distinct CDR3 sequences detected, roughly 7.4% appear once; the ten largest clones hold less than 50%. The sequence derives from a man under 40 who received the YFV17D yellow fever vaccine. The chain combines TRBV20-1 with TRBJ2-5; D remains unclear. This specimen consisted of CD8+ T cells sorted from PBMCs, obtained on the day of the yellow fever booster vaccination. The CDR3 protein is CSASRLQETQYF. In DNA, the CDR3 is TGCAGTGCTAGCCGACTCCAAGAGACCCAGTACTTC.